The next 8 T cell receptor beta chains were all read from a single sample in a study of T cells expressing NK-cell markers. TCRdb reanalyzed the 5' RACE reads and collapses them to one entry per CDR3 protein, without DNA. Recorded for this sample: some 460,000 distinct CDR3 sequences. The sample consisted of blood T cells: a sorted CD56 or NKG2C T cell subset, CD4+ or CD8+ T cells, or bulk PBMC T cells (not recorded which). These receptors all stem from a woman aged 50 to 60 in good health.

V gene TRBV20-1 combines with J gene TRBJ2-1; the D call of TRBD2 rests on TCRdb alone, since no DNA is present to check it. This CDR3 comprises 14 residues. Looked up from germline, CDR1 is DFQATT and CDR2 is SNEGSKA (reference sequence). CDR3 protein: CSAGRTSGENEQFF.

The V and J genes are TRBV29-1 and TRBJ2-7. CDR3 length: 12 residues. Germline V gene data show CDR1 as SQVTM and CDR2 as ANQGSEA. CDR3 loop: CSVEVMRNEQYF.

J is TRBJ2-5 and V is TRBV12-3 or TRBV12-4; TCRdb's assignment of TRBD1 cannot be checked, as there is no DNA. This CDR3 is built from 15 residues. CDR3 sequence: CASSFGQGMRETQYF.

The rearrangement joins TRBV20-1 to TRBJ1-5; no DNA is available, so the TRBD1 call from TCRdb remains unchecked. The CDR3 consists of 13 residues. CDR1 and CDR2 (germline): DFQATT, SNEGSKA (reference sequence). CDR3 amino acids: CSASQGGNQPQHF.

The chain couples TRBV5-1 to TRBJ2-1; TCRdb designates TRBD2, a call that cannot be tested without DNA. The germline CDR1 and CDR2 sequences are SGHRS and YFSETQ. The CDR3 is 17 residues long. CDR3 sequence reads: CASSSKKTSGGYNEQFF.

CDR3 sequence: CASGFDRPTSGNTIYF. The chain has TRBV12-5 and TRBJ1-3; TCRdb returns TRBD1, unconfirmable since there is no DNA. The CDR3 extends over 16 amino acids. Germline loops: CDR1 LGHNT, CDR2 FRNRAP.

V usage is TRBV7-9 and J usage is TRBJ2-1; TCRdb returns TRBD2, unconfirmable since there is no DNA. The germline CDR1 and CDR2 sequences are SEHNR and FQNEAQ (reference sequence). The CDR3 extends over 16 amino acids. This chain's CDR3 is CASSPGLAGGVIEQFF.

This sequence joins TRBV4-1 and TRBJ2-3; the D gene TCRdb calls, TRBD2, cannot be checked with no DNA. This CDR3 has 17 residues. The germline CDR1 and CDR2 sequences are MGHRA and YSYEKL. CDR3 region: CASSTGLAGLFTDTQYF.